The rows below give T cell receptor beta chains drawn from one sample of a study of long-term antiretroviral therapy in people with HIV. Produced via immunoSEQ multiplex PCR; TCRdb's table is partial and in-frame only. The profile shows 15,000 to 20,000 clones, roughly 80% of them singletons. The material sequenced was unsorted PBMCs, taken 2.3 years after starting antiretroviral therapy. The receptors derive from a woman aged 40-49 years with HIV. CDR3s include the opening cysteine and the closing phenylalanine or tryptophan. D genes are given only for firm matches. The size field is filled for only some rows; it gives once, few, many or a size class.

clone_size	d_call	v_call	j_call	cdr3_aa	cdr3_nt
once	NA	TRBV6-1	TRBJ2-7	CASRGLSGEQYF	TGTGCCAGCAGAGGACTTAGCGGCGAGCAGTACTTC
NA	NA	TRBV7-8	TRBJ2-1	CASSLVKSGTLIYNEQFF	TGTGCCAGCAGCTTAGTGAAGTCCGGGACATTGATCTACAATGAGCAGTTCTTC
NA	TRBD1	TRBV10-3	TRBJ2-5	CAISDPGTGGLETQYF	TGTGCCATCAGTGACCCCGGGACAGGGGGCTTAGAGACCCAGTACTTC
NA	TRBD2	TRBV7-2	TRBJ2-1	CASSSNSGSWDEQFF	TGTGCCAGCAGCTCCAATAGCGGGAGTTGGGATGAGCAGTTCTTC
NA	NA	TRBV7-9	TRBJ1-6	CASSFPGGVSPLHF	TGTGCCAGCAGCTTTCCGGGAGGGGTTTCACCCCTCCACTTT
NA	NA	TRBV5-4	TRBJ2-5	CASSRAVEETQYF	TGTGCCAGCAGCAGGGCCGTGGAGGAGACCCAGTACTTC
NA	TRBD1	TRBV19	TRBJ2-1	CASRLTGTGANEQFF	TGTGCCAGTAGACTAACGGGGACAGGGGCGAATGAGCAGTTCTTC
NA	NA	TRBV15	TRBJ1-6	CATSRGRGPRQGNSPLHF	TGTGCCACCAGCAGAGGAAGGGGCCCGAGGCAGGGGAATTCACCCCTCCACTTT
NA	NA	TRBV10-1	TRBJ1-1	CASSETRVVGTEAFF	TGCGCCAGCAGTGAGACGCGGGTTGTGGGCACTGAAGCTTTCTTT
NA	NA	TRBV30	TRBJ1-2	CAWAARGGYGYTF	TGTGCCTGGGCGGCCCGAGGAGGCTATGGCTACACCTTC
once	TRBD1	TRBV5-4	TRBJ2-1	CASSRNGQGTLRNEQFF	TGTGCCAGCAGCCGAAATGGACAGGGCACCCTGCGGAATGAGCAGTTCTTC
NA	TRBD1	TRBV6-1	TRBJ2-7	CASRDTGATYEQYF	TGTGCCAGCAGGGATACAGGGGCCACCTACGAGCAGTACTTC
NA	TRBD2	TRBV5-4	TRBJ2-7	CASSSGLVSYEQYF	TGTGCCAGCAGCTCTGGACTAGTTTCCTACGAGCAGTACTTC
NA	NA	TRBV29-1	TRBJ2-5	CSVEDRREWDQETQYF	TGCAGCGTTGAAGATCGGAGGGAATGGGACCAAGAGACCCAGTACTTC
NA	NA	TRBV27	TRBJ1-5	CASSPTYRSGQPQHF	TGTGCCAGCAGTCCAACATACAGGTCCGGTCAGCCCCAGCATTTT
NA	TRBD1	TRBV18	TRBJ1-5	CASSDRDVNQPQHF	TGTGCCAGCTCAGACAGGGATGTCAATCAGCCCCAGCATTTT
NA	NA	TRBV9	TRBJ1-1	CASSPSWGGAEAFF	TGTGCCAGCAGCCCAAGCTGGGGGGGCGCTGAAGCTTTCTTT
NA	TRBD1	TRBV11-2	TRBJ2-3	CASSLTGMGTDTQYF	TGTGCCAGCAGCCTGACAGGGATGGGCACAGATACGCAGTATTTT
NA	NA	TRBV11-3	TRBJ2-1	CASSFVRGSSYNEQFF	TGTGCCAGCAGCTTCGTCCGGGGGAGCTCCTACAATGAGCAGTTCTTC
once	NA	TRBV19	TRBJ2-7	CASSPKPGHLYEQYF	TGTGCCAGTAGTCCAAAACCGGGACACCTTTACGAGCAGTACTTC
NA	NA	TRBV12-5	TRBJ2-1	CATERLTYNEQFF	TGTGCTACTGAGCGCCTCACCTACAATGAGCAGTTCTTC
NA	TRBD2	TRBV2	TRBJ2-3	CASSVFVAGGDTQYF	TGTGCCAGCAGTGTTTTTGTAGCGGGGGGGGATACGCAGTATTTT
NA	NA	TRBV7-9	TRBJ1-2	CASSLVSQGYGYTF	TGTGCCAGCAGCTTAGTATCCCAGGGCTATGGCTACACCTTC
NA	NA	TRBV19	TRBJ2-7	CASSVSIGEQYF	TGTGCCAGTAGTGTTTCTATTGGCGAGCAGTACTTC
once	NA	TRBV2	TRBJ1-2	CASSEQKAANYGYTF	TGTGCCAGCAGTGAACAGAAGGCAGCTAACTATGGCTACACCTTC
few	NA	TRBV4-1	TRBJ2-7	CASSPRDGPYEQYF	TGCGCCAGCAGCCCCCGGGACGGTCCCTACGAGCAGTACTTC
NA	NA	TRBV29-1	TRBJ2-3	CSVDRSSTDTQYF	TGCAGCGTTGACAGGAGTAGCACAGATACGCAGTATTTT
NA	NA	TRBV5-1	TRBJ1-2	CASSLGKGAIDYGYTF	TGCGCCAGCAGCTTGGGAAAAGGGGCGATAGACTATGGCTACACCTTC
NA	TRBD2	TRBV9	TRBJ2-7	CASSESIAGGPYEQYF	TGTGCCAGCAGCGAATCAATAGCGGGAGGGCCCTACGAGCAGTACTTC
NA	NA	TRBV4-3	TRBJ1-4	CASSPGKGAAEKLFF	TGCGCCAGCAGCCCGGGGAAGGGAGCCGCTGAAAAACTGTTTTTT
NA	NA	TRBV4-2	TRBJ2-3	CASSQSGGAPDTQYF	TGTGCCAGCAGCCAAAGTGGGGGGGCCCCAGATACGCAGTATTTT
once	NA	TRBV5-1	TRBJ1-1	CASSWGHTEAFF	TGCGCCAGCAGCTGGGGACACACTGAAGCTTTCTTT
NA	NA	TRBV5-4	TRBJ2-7	CASSLAAWEAYEQYF	TGTGCCAGCAGCTTAGCCGCCTGGGAGGCCTACGAGCAGTACTTC
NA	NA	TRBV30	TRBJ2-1	CAWSGGLVNNEQFF	TGTGCCTGGAGTGGGGGACTCGTGAACAATGAGCAGTTCTTC
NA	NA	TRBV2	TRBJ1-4	CASTDTGQTGEKLFF	TGTGCCAGCACCGATACCGGGCAAACGGGTGAAAAACTGTTTTTT
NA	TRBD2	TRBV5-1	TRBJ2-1	CASSTGTSSYNEQFF	TGCGCCAGCAGTACCGGGACTAGTTCCTACAATGAGCAGTTCTTC
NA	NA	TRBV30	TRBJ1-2	CAWSRVLSDGYTF	TGTGCCTGGAGTAGAGTTCTGTCGGACGGCTACACCTTC
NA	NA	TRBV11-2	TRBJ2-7	CASSSTTSLEQYF	TGTGCCAGCAGCTCAACGACTAGTCTCGAGCAGTACTTC
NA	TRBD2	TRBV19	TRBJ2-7	CASSISSGPYEQYF	TGTGCCAGTAGTATATCTAGCGGCCCCTACGAGCAGTACTTC
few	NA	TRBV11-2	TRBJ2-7	CASVPNSYEQYF	TGTGCCAGCGTACCAAACTCCTACGAGCAGTACTTC
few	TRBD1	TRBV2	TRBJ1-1	CATADRDLYTEAFF	TGTGCCACCGCTGACAGGGACCTATACACTGAAGCTTTCTTT
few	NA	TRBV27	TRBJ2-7	CASSFASTYEQYF	TGTGCCAGCAGTTTCGCCAGCACCTACGAGCAGTACTTC
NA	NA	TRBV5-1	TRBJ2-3	CASSWRRQTSTDTQYF	TGCGCCAGCAGCTGGAGAAGACAGACTAGCACAGATACGCAGTATTTT
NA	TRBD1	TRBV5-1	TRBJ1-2	CASRIETGGNYGYTF	TGCGCCAGCAGAATCGAGACAGGGGGCAACTATGGCTACACCTTC
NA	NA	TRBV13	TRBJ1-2	CASSLNAPASREGYTF	TGTGCCAGCAGCTTAAACGCTCCCGCTTCCCGGGAGGGCTACACCTTC
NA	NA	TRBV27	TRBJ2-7	CASKVRGEQYF	TGTGCCAGCAAAGTCCGCGGGGAGCAGTACTTC
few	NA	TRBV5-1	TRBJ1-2	CASSFGGDYGYTF	TGCGCCAGCAGCTTCGGAGGAGATTATGGCTACACCTTC
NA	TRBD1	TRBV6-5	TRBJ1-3	CASKNRGGTIYF	TGTGCCAGCAAAAACAGGGGTGGCACCATATATTTT
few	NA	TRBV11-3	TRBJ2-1	CASSLRTVTTYNEQFF	TGTGCCAGCAGCTTACGGACAGTAACGACCTACAATGAGCAGTTCTTC
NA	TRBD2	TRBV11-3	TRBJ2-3	CASSADPLGGDTQYF	TGTGCCAGCAGCGCGGATCCTCTGGGGGGGGATACGCAGTATTTT
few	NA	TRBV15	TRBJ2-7	CATSRGTFQYF	TGTGCCACCAGCAGGGGGACTTTCCAGTACTTC
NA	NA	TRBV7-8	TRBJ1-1	CASRQTLGGDTEAFF	TGTGCCAGCAGACAAACACTAGGCGGGGACACTGAAGCTTTCTTT